The T cell receptor (beta chain) under discussion was sequenced for a study of blood T cell repertoires in COVID-19. Study at large: Nucleic acid was either cDNA or gDNA, and it came from T cells, B-cell-depleted T cells, or PBMCs.

In the authors' methods: The assay estimated nucleated cells by amplifying reference gene primers. The repertoire was sequenced with immunoSEQ multiplex PCR; TCRdb's copy has only in-frame clones and lacks some. V and J calls and clone size come straight from that table; D and trimming were deduced from the DNA. This table has around 140,000 clones, around 88% appearing once. This CDR3 has 15 residues. Per the germline V gene, CDR1 is SGHKS and CDR2 is YYEKEE (reference sequence). Deletions cut 3 bases from V and 4 bases from J, with 16 bases between. The chain combines TRBV5-5 with TRBJ1-2, with D hard to call. The sample comprised peripheral blood. The source is a man in his sixties with active or convalescent COVID-19. CDR3 bases: TGTGCCAGCAGCTCCCAAATCGCGGGAGGCTATGGCTACACCTTC. It codes for CASSSQIAGGYGYTF.